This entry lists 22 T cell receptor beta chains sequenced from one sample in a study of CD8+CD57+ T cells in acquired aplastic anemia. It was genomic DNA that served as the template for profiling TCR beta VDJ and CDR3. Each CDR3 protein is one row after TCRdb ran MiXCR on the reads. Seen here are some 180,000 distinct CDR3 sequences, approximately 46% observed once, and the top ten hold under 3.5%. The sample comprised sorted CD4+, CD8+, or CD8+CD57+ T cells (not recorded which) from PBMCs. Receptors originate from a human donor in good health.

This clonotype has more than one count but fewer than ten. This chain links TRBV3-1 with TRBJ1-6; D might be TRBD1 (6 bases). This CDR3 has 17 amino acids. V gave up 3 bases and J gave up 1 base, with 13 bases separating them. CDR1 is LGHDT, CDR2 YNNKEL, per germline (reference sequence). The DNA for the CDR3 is TGTGCCAGCAGCCACAGGGGTATGGGGTCCTATAATTCACCCCTCCACTTT. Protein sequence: CASSHRGMGSYNSPLHF.

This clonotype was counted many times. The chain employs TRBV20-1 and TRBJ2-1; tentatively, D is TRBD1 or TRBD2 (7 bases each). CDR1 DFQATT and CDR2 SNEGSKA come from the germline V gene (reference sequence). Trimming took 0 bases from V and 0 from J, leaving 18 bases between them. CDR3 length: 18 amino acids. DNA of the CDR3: TGCAGTGCTAGAGACAGGGGGGGCGGGTCAAGCTCCTACAATGAGCAGTTCTTC. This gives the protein CSARDRGGGSSSYNEQFF.

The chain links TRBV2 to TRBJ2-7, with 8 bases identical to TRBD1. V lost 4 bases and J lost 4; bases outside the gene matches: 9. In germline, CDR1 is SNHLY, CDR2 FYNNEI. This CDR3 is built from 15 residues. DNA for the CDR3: TGTGCCAGCAGTGGGTTGGCCAGGGGGCATTACGAGCAGTACTTC. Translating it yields CASSGLARGHYEQYF.

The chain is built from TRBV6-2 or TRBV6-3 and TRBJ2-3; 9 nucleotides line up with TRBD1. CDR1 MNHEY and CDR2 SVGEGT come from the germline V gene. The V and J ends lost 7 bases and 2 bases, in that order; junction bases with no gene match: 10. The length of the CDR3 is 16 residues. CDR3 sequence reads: CASTPGQGRFTDTQYF. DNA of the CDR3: TGTGCCAGCACGCCGGGACAGGGAAGATTCACAGATACGCAGTATTTT.

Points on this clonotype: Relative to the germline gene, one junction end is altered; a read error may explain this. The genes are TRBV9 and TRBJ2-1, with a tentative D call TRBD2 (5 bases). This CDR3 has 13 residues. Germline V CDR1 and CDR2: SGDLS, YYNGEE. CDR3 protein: CASSGTVHNERFF. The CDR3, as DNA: TGTGCCAGCAGCGGGACTGTGCACAATGAGCGGTTCTTC.

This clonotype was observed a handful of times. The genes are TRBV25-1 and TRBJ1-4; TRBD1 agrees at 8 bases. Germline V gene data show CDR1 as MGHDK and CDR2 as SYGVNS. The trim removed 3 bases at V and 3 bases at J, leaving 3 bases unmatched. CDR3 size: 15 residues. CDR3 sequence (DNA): TGTGCCAGCAGTGAGGGACAGGTCTCTAATGAAAAACTGTTTTTT. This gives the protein CASSEGQVSNEKLFF.

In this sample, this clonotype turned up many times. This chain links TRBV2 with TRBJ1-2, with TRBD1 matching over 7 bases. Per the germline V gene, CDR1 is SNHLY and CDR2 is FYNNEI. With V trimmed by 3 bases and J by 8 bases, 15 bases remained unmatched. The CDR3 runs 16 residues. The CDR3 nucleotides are TGTGCCAGCAGTGAGGCCTTAGCAGGGGGATCGTTGGGCTACACCTTC. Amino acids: CASSEALAGGSLGYTF. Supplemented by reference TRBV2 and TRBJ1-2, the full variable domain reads EPEVTQTPSHQVTQMGQEVILRCVPISNHLYFYWYRQILGQKVEFLVSFYNNEISEKSEIFDDQFSVERPDGSNFTLKIRSTKLEDSAMYFCASSEALAGGSLGYTFGSGTRLTVV.

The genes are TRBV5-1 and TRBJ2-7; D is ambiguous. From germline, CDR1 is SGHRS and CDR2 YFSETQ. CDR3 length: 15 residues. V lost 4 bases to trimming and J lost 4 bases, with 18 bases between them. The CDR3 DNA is TGCGCCAGCAGCATCCGGCCCAACCAACCTTACGAGCAGTACTTC. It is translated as CASSIRPNQPYEQYF.

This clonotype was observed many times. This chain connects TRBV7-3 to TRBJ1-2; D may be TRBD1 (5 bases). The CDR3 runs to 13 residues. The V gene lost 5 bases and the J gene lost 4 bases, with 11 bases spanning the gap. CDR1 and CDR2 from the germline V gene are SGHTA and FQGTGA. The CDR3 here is CASSPGTLYGYTF. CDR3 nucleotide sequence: TGTGCCAGCAGCCCTGGGACCCTCTATGGCTACACCTTC.

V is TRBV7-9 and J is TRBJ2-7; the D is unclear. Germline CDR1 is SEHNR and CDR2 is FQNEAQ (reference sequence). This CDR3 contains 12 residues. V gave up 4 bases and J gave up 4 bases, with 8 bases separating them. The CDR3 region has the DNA TGTGCCAGCAGCTCCATGGGATACGAGCAGTACTTC. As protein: CASSSMGYEQYF.

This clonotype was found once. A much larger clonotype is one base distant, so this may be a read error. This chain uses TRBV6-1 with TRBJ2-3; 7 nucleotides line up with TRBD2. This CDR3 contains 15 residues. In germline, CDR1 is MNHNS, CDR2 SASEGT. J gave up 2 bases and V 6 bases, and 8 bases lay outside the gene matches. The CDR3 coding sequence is TGTGCCAGCAGACGATGGGACTATATCACAGATACGCAGTATTTT. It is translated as CASRRWDYITDTQYF.

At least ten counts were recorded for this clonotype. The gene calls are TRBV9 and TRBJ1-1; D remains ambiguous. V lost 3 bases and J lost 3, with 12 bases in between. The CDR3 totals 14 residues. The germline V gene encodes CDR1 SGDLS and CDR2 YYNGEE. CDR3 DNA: TGTGCCAGCAGCGCCGGATTGGGAGACACTGAAGCTTTCTTT. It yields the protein CASSAGLGDTEAFF.

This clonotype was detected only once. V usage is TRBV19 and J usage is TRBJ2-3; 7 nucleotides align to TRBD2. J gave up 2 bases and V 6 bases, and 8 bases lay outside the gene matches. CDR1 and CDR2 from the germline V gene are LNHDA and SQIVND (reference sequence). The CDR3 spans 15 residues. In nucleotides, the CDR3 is TGTGCCAGTAGCAACGGACTAGAAAACACAGATACGCAGTATTTT. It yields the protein CASSNGLENTDTQYF. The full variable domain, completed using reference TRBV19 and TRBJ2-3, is DGGITQSPKYLFRKEGQNVTLSCEQNLNHDAMYWYRQDPGQGLRLIYYSQIVNDFQKGDIAEGYSVSREKKESFPLTVTSAQKNPTAFYLCASSNGLENTDTQYFGPGTRLTVL.

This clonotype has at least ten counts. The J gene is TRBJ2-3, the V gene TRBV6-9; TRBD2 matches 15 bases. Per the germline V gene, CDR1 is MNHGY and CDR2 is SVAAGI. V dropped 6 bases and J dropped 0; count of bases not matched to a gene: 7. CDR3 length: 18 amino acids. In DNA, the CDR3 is TGTGCCAGCAGCGGCGGACTAGCGGGGGGGTCTAGCACAGATACGCAGTATTTT. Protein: CASSGGLAGGSSTDTQYF.

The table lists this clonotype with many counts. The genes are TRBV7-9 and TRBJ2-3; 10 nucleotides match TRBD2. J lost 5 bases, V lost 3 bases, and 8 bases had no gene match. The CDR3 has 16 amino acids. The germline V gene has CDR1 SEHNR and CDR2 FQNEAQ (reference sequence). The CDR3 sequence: CASSLYASGSRDTQYF. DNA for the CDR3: TGTGCCAGCAGCTTGTACGCTAGCGGGAGTAGAGATACGCAGTATTTT.

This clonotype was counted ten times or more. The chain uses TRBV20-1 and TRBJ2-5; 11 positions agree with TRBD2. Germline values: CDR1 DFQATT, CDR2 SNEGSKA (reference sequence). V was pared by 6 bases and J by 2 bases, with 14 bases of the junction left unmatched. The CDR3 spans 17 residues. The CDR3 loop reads CSAITRASGRWQETQYF. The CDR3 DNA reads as TGCAGTGCCATAACGCGAGCTAGCGGGAGGTGGCAAGAGACCCAGTACTTC.

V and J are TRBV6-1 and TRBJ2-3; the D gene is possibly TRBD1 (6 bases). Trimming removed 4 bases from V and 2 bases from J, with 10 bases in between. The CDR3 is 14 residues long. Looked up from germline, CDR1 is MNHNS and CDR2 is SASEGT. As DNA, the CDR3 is TGTGCCAGCAGTGCAGGGGTCGACACAGATACGCAGTATTTT. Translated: CASSAGVDTDTQYF.

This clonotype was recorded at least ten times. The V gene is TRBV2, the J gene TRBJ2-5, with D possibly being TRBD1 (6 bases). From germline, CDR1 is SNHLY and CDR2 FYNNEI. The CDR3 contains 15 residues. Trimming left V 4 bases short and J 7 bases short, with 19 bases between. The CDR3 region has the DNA TGTGCCAGCAGTGTTGAGGGACAAGGTATTGTGACCCAGTACTTC. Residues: CASSVEGQGIVTQYF.

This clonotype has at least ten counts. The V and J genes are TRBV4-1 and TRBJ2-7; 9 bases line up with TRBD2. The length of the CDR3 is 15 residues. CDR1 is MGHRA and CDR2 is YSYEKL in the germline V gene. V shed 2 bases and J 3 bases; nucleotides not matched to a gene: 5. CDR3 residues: CASSQPTSGLYEQYF. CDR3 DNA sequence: TGCGCCAGCAGCCAACCGACTAGCGGCCTCTACGAGCAGTACTTC.

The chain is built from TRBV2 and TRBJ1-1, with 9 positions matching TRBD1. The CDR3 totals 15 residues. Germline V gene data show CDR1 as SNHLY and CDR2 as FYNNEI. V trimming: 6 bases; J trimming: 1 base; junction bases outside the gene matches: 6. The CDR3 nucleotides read TGTGCCAGCAGGCGACAGGGGGTTGGGAACACTGAAGCTTTCTTT. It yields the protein CASRRQGVGNTEAFF.

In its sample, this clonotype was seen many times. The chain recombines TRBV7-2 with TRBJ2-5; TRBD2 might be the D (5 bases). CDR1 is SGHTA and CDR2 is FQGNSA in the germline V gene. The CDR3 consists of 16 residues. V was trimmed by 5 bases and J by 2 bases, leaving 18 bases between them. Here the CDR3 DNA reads TGTGCCAGCAGCCTCCGTAGCGCTCGCGAACAAGAGACCCAGTACTTC. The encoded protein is CASSLRSAREQETQYF.

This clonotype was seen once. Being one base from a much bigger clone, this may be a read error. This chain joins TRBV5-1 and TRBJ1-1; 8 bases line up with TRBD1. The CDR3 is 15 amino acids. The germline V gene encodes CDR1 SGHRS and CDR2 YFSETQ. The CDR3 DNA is TGCGCCTGCAGCTGGGGGACAGGCGGGAACACTGAAGCTTTCTTT. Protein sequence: CACSWGTGGNTEAFF.